This T cell receptor (beta chain) stems from a study of blood T cell repertoires in COVID-19. The wider study: PBMCs, B-cell-depleted T cells, or T cells were the source of the cDNA or gDNA that made up the material.

Authors' analysis steps: Reference gene primer amplification gave estimated nucleated cell counts. Sequenced by immunoSEQ multiplex PCR; TCRdb stores in-frame clones only, minus some. From that table come the V and J calls and clone size; the DNA was used to work out D and trimming. The data show some 400,000 clones, about 89% seen once. V was trimmed by 0 bases and J by 7 bases, leaving 15 bases between them. Per germline, CDR1 LGHNA and CDR2 YNFKEQ. The CDR3 runs to 15 residues. Specimen: peripheral blood. This clonotype was sampled from a woman aged 30 to 39 with COVID-19, enrolled during active disease. V is TRBV4-2 and J is TRBJ2-5; D unclear. CDR3 amino acids: CASSQEYGFGRTQYF. CDR3 in DNA: TGTGCCAGCAGCCAAGAGTACGGGTTTGGTCGGACCCAGTACTTC.